A single sample is the source of the 32 T cell receptor beta chains below, sequenced in a study of blood T cell repertoires in COVID-19. The repertoire was sequenced with immunoSEQ multiplex PCR; TCRdb's copy has only in-frame clones and lacks some. The sample gives almost 200,000 clones, about 90% of which show up once; 0.7% to 0.8% is in the top ten. Sequencing used peripheral blood. The origin of the receptors is an older woman with acute or convalescent COVID-19.

This clone occurred a few times. The chain carries TRBV7-2 and TRBJ1-1; 10 nucleotides line up with TRBD1. Germline V lookup: CDR1 SGHTA, CDR2 FQGNSA. There are 15 residues in the CDR3. Germline trimming cut 7 bases from V and 12 bases from J; bases unmatched to any gene: 17. The CDR3 region is CASNQGLGQGGSPFF. CDR3 bases: TGTGCCAGCAACCAAGGTCTCGGACAGGGGGGATCGCCTTTCTTT.

A remark on this clone: Other DNA sequences of this sample code for an identical CDR3. The chain combines TRBV7-9 with TRBJ1-3; TRBD1 aligns across 10 bases. Germline CDR1 is SEHNR and CDR2 is FQNEAQ (reference sequence). The CDR3 runs to 15 residues. Trimming cost V 4 bases and J 3 bases; bases outside gene matches: 3. As DNA, the CDR3 is TGTGCCAGCAGCTCAGGGACAGGGGATGGAAACACCATATATTTT. This translates into CASSSGTGDGNTIYF.

This chain uses TRBV2 with TRBJ2-1, with 8 bases lining up with TRBD2. In germline, CDR1 is SNHLY, CDR2 FYNNEI. The length of the CDR3 is 15 residues. With V trimmed by 5 bases and J by 9 bases, 12 bases remained unmatched. Written as DNA, the CDR3 is TGTGCCAGCAGTATCAGCGGGAGTGGTAAGGCTGAGCAGTTCTTC. It is translated as CASSISGSGKAEQFF. The variable domain in full, with the rest retrieved from reference TRBV2 and TRBJ2-1, is EPEVTQTPSHQVTQMGQEVILRCVPISNHLYFYWYRQILGQKVEFLVSFYNNEISEKSEIFDDQFSVERPDGSNFTLKIRSTKLEDSAMYFCASSISGSGKAEQFFGPGTRLTVL.

The chain recombines TRBV3-1 (or the pseudogene TRBV3-2) with TRBJ2-2; TRBD2 matches at 8 bases. Trimming at V came to 3 bases and at J to 2 bases, leaving 8 bases not matched to a gene. CDR3 size: 17 residues. CDR1 is LGHDT, CDR2 YNNKEL, per germline (reference sequence). The CDR3 protein is CASSQAIAGRNTGELFF. The CDR3 DNA sequence: TGTGCCAGCAGCCAGGCCATAGCGGGACGAAACACCGGGGAGCTGTTTTTT.

This chain uses TRBV6-5 with TRBJ2-2; 7 bases are shared with TRBD1. This CDR3 is built from 15 residues. Germline V lookup: CDR1 MNHEY, CDR2 SVGAGI. V lost 6 bases and J lost 1; bases outside the gene matches: 5. CDR3 amino acids: CASSAGTENTGELFF. The DNA of the CDR3 is TGTGCCAGCAGCGCCGGGACAGAGAACACCGGGGAGCTGTTTTTT.

The chain carries TRBV6-5 and TRBJ1-6; D may be TRBD1 (5 bases). Germline CDR1 MNHEY, CDR2 SVGAGI. The CDR3 contains 15 residues. Deletions cut 8 bases from V and 7 bases from J, with 18 bases between. CDR3 nucleotides: TGTGCCAGCTCTAGGGGTACCCGTGAGAATTCACCCCTCCACTTT. It encodes CASSRGTRENSPLHF.

CDR3 region: CASRGGPGQPQHF. The CDR3 DNA is TGTGCCAGCAGAGGGGGTCCCGGTCAGCCCCAGCATTTT. This sequence joins TRBV6-4 and TRBJ1-5, with a weak D call TRBD1 (6 bases). Trimming took off 6 bases at V and 6 bases at J, with 12 bases between the two ends. CDR3 length: 13 amino acids. Germline lookup yields CDR1 MRHNA and CDR2 SNTAGT.

This chain connects TRBV7-9 to TRBJ2-2; D perhaps matches TRBD2 (5 bases). Germline V CDR1 and CDR2: SEHNR, FQNEAQ (reference sequence). The V gene lost 7 bases and the J gene lost 8 bases, with 11 bases spanning the gap. CDR3 length equals 12 residues. CDR3 protein: CASIPREGELFF. The CDR3 DNA follows: TGTGCCAGCATACCTAGGGAGGGGGAGCTGTTTTTT.

The CDR3 is CASSPRQQNTEAFF. CDR3 nucleotides: TGTGCCAGCTCACCAAGACAGCAGAACACTGAAGCTTTCTTT. The chain recombines TRBV18 with TRBJ1-1; tentative D call: TRBD1 (5 bases). Deletions cut 2 bases from V and 1 base from J, with 8 bases between. The V gene's germline CDR1 is KGHSH and CDR2 LQKENI. The CDR3 has 14 residues.

This clone was observed a single time. The chain employs TRBV4-3 and TRBJ1-2; 8 bases map to TRBD1. Unmatched junction bases numbered 9, after V lost 4 bases and J lost 8 bases. The CDR3 is made up of 14 amino acids. Germline CDR1 and CDR2: LGHNA and YSLEER. The CDR3 sequence is CASSPGTGGNGYTF. In nucleotides, the CDR3 is TGCGCCAGCAGCCCAGGGACAGGCGGTAACGGCTACACCTTC.

This rearrangement joins TRBV6-2 or TRBV6-3 to TRBJ2-5, with D perhaps matching TRBD2 (6 bases). Trimming removed 5 bases at V and 5 bases at J, with 9 bases between. This CDR3 comprises 12 residues. Germline lookup yields CDR1 MNHEY and CDR2 SVGEGT. DNA of the CDR3: TGTGCCAGCAGTCCCGGAGGGGAGACCCAGTACTTC. Amino acids: CASSPGGETQYF.

This chain uses TRBV19 with TRBJ2-2, with TRBD2 matching over 7 bases. The CDR3 spans 13 residues. Germline CDR1 and CDR2: LNHDA and SQIVND (reference sequence). Trimming removed 8 bases from V and 5 bases from J; junction bases left unmatched: 5. The CDR3 protein is CASAGAGTGELFF. The CDR3 DNA is TGTGCCAGTGCGGGAGCTGGGACCGGGGAGCTGTTTTTT.

The table lists this clone with a few counts. The V and J genes are TRBV27 and TRBJ2-2; the D gene is possibly TRBD2 (7 bases). This CDR3 comprises 16 residues. Trimming cost V 5 bases and J 1 base, with 14 bases left between them. Germline values: CDR1 MNHEY, CDR2 SMNVEV (reference sequence). This CDR3 is CASSPPGGLNTGELFF. Written as DNA, the CDR3 is TGTGCCAGCAGTCCCCCGGGGGGCTTGAACACCGGGGAGCTGTTTTTT.

As concerns this clone: Other DNA sequences of this sample code for an identical CDR3. This chain uses TRBV5-1 with TRBJ2-2; possible D gene TRBD1, 6 bases. Germline CDR1 and CDR2: SGHRS and YFSETQ. V was trimmed by 3 bases and J by 1 base, leaving 7 bases between them. This CDR3 is 14 amino acids long. The CDR3 coding sequence is TGCGCCAGCAGCTCGACAGGGAACACCGGGGAGCTGTTTTTT. It is translated as CASSSTGNTGELFF.

This sequence joins TRBV7-2 and TRBJ1-2; D remains unclear. V shed 5 bases and J shed 4 bases, with 14 bases lying between them. CDR3 length: 14 amino acids. Germline V gives CDR1 SGHTA, CDR2 FQGNSA. In DNA form, the CDR3 reads TGTGCCAGCAGCGAGGATTTTCCTTCCTATGGCTACACCTTC. Protein sequence: CASSEDFPSYGYTF.

The gene calls are TRBV19 and TRBJ1-4, with 9 bases fitting TRBD1. CDR1 is LNHDA and CDR2 is SQIVND in the germline V gene (reference sequence). The trim removed 7 bases at V and 8 bases at J, leaving 5 bases unmatched. CDR3 size: 13 residues. CDR3 coding DNA: TGTGCCAGTACCCGGACAGGGGAGGAAAAACTGTTTTTT. This sequence encodes CASTRTGEEKLFF.

The chain is built from TRBV28 and TRBJ2-5; TRBD1 matches 7 bases. This CDR3 is built from 14 residues. Germline CDR1 MDHEN, CDR2 SYDVKM. Trimming cost V 6 bases and J 5 bases; bases outside gene matches: 9. CDR3 sequence (DNA): TGTGCCAGCAGCCGAGACAGGGTTGTGGAGACCCAGTACTTC. It codes for CASSRDRVVETQYF.

This clone appeared a few times. The chain recombines TRBV7-2 with TRBJ1-2, with D hard to call. V lost 8 bases and J 3 bases, leaving 13 bases between the germline ends. CDR1 and CDR2 from the germline V gene are SGHTA and FQGNSA. This CDR3 contains 13 residues. The CDR3: CASAPTGYYGYTF. CDR3 in DNA: TGTGCCAGCGCCCCGACGGGTTACTATGGCTACACCTTC.

CDR3 region: CASSPTRGNQPQHF. In DNA, the CDR3 is TGTGCCAGTAGCCCTACACGGGGAAATCAGCCCCAGCATTTT. This chain connects TRBV19 to TRBJ1-5, with no clear D. Looked up from germline, CDR1 is LNHDA and CDR2 is SQIVND (reference sequence). The CDR3 has 14 amino acids. Trimming stripped 6 bases from V and 4 bases from J, with 13 bases between.

This sequence joins TRBV27 and TRBJ2-1; 8 positions match TRBD2. Germline V gene lookup returns CDR1 MNHEY and CDR2 SMNVEV (reference sequence). This CDR3 region has 15 residues. Unmatched junction bases numbered 5, after V lost 3 bases and J lost 4 bases. The CDR3 loop is CASSFRGLAYNEQFF. Here the CDR3 DNA reads TGTGCCAGCAGTTTCCGAGGACTAGCATACAATGAGCAGTTCTTC.

This clone was detected a few times. V usage is TRBV19 and J usage is TRBJ1-3, with a weak D call TRBD1 (5 bases). The CDR3 totals 14 residues. V was shortened by 6 bases and J by 0 bases, with 9 bases between the two germline ends. Per the germline V gene, CDR1 is LNHDA and CDR2 is SQIVND (reference sequence). This CDR3 is CASRPTVSGNTIYF. As DNA, the CDR3 is TGTGCCAGTAGACCGACAGTCTCTGGAAACACCATATATTTT.

A few counts support this clone. The chain combines TRBV11-2 with TRBJ1-1; possibly TRBD1 for D (5 bases). This CDR3 contains 14 residues. The germline CDR1 and CDR2 sequences are SGHAT and FQNNGV. The V and J ends lost 5 bases and 5 bases respectively, with 15 bases between them. The CDR3 DNA follows: TGTGCCAGCAGCCCAGTCCACGGGGGAACTGAAGCTTTCTTT. It is translated as CASSPVHGGTEAFF.

The sample holds a few counts of this clone. The gene calls are TRBV7-2 and TRBJ2-7, with 9 bases lining up with TRBD1. The CDR3 runs to 15 residues. J gave up 3 bases and V 6 bases, and 9 bases lay outside the gene matches. Germline values: CDR1 SGHTA, CDR2 FQGNSA. CDR3 sequence (DNA): TGTGCCAGCAGTCACCGAGGACAGGGGATCTACGAGCAGTACTTC. Protein sequence: CASSHRGQGIYEQYF.

The chain links TRBV6-2 or TRBV6-3 to TRBJ1-2, with unresolved D. CDR3 length: 14 residues. In germline, CDR1 is MNHEY, CDR2 SVGEGT. Trimming left V 1 base short and J 0 bases short, with 6 bases between. The CDR3 region is CASSYWTTNYGYTF. The CDR3 DNA reads TGTGCCAGCAGTTACTGGACTACTAACTATGGCTACACCTTC.

CDR3 residues: CASSSGTAVSYEQYF. CDR3 nucleotides: TGTGCCAGCAGTTCCGGGACAGCGGTCTCCTACGAGCAGTACTTC. The rearrangement joins TRBV6-2 or TRBV6-3 to TRBJ2-7; 7 bases map to TRBD1. Trimming removed 4 bases from V and 0 bases from J; junction bases left unmatched: 6. The CDR3 extends over 15 amino acids. Germline values: CDR1 MNHEY, CDR2 SVGEGT.

The rearrangement links TRBV5-1 to TRBJ1-3, with D perhaps TRBD1 (5 bases). Looked up from germline, CDR1 is SGHRS and CDR2 is YFSETQ. V gave up 5 bases and J gave up 8 bases, with 14 bases separating them. The CDR3 is 13 residues long. The CDR3 DNA follows: TGCGCCAGCAGGTCTGAAGGGGCCCACACCATATATTTT. It is translated as CASRSEGAHTIYF.

V and J are TRBV10-1 and TRBJ2-1, with 7 bases fitting TRBD2. Germline values: CDR1 WNHNN, CDR2 SYGVQD (reference sequence). The CDR3 sequence is 16 residues long. Trimming took 2 bases from V and 5 from J; bases not matched to a gene: 9. This chain's CDR3 is CASSELGTTLNNEQFF. CDR3 DNA sequence: TGCGCCAGCAGTGAGCTCGGGACTACTCTAAACAATGAGCAGTTCTTC.

The chain joins TRBV6-5 to TRBJ1-1; no definite D call. V was shortened by 3 bases and J by 0 bases, with 8 bases between the two germline ends. Germline V gives CDR1 MNHEY, CDR2 SVGAGI. This CDR3 comprises 14 residues. CDR3 region: CASSYMGVNTEAFF. In nucleotides, the CDR3 is TGTGCCAGCAGTTATATGGGAGTGAACACTGAAGCTTTCTTT.

The chain combines TRBV28 with TRBJ1-1; D possibly corresponds to TRBD1 (5 bases). Germline V gene lookup returns CDR1 MDHEN and CDR2 SYDVKM. Between the trimmed V and J ends, which lost 3 bases and 1 base, there was a span of 9 bases. The length of the CDR3 is 14 residues. In DNA, the CDR3 is TGTGCCAGCAGTTTTCCCAGGGAGAACACTGAAGCTTTCTTT. It encodes CASSFPRENTEAFF.

The chain employs TRBV11-2 and TRBJ1-4; 7 positions match TRBD1. The V gene's germline CDR1 is SGHAT and CDR2 FQNNGV. The CDR3 runs 14 residues. V lost 8 bases, J lost 7 bases, and 10 bases stayed unmatched. The CDR3 loop reads CASEGARRGEKLFF. CDR3 coding DNA: TGTGCCAGCGAGGGGGCAAGGCGGGGTGAAAAACTGTTTTTT.

The V gene is TRBV7-9, the J gene TRBJ2-6, with TRBD1 identical over 7 bases. Germline CDR1 and CDR2: SEHNR and FQNEAQ (reference sequence). This CDR3 has 17 amino acids. The V and J ends lost 2 bases and 3 bases, in that order; junction bases with no gene match: 7. The CDR3 nucleotides are TGTGCCAGCAGCTTAAGTACAGGGGTCCGTGGGGCCAACGTCCTGACTTTC. Encoded protein: CASSLSTGVRGANVLTF.

The chain couples TRBV29-1 to TRBJ1-2; tentative D call: TRBD1 (6 bases). The germline V gene encodes CDR1 SQVTM and CDR2 ANQGSEA. The CDR3 runs to 12 residues. V was trimmed by 4 bases and J by 8 bases, leaving 14 bases between them. CDR3 amino acids: CSVVMGAQGYTF. DNA for the CDR3: TGCAGCGTTGTTATGGGGGCACAGGGCTACACCTTC. The full variable domain, completed using reference TRBV29-1 and TRBJ1-2, is SAVISQKPSRDICQRGTSLTIQCQVDSQVTMMFWYRQQPGQSLTLIATANQGSEATYESGFVIDKFPISRPNLTFSTLTVSNMSPEDSSIYLCSVVMGAQGYTFGSGTRLTVV.